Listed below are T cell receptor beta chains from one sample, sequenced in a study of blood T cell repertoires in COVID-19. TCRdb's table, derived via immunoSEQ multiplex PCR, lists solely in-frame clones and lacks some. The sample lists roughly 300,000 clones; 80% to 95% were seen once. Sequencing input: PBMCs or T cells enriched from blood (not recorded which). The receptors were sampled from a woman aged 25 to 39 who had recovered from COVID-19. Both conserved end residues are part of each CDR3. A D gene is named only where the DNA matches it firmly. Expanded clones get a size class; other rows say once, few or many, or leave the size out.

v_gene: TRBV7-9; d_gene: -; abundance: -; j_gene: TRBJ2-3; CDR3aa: CASSRDTSTDTQYF; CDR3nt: TGTGCCAGCAGCCGGGACACAAGCACAGATACGCAGTATTTT
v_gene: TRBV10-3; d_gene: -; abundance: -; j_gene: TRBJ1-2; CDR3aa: CAISEGEGPYTF; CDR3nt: TGTGCCATCAGTGAGGGAGAGGGCCCCTACACCTTC
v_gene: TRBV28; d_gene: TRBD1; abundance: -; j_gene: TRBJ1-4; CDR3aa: CASSPPRTGINEKLFF; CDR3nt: TGTGCCAGCAGCCCCCCCCGGACAGGGATTAATGAAAAACTGTTTTTT
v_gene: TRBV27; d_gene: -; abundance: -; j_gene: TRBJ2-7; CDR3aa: CASSSRPDRYGEWYF; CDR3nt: TGTGCCAGCAGTAGCCGACCAGACAGGTATGGGGAGTGGTACTTC
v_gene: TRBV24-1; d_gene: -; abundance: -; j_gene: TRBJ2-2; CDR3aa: CATRDSNTGELFF; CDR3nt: TGTGCCACCAGGGACAGTAACACCGGGGAGCTGTTTTTT
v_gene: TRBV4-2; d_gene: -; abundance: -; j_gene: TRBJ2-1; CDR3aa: CASSFVGGKYEQFF; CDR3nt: TGTGCCAGCAGCTTTGTTGGGGGGAAATATGAGCAGTTCTTC
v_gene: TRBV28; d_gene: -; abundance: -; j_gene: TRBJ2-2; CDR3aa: CASSYPEQGRELFF; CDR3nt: TGTGCCAGCAGTTACCCCGAACAGGGACGGGAGCTGTTTTTT
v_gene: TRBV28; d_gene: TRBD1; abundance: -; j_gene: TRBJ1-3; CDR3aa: CASSFLDREFGNTIYF; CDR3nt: TGTGCCAGCAGTTTCCTGGACAGGGAGTTTGGAAACACCATATATTTT
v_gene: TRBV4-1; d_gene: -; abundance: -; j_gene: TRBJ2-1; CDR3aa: CASSQRSISEQFF; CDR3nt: TGCGCCAGCAGCCAACGGTCGATAAGTGAGCAGTTCTTC
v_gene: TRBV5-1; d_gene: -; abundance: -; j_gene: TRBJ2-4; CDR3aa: CASSFEGINIQYF; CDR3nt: TGCGCCAGCAGCTTTGAGGGAATAAACATTCAGTACTTC
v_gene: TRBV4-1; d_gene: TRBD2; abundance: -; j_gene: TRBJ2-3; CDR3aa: CASSQEGGFGTQYF; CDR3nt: TGCGCCAGCAGCCAAGAGGGAGGGTTCGGTACGCAGTATTTT
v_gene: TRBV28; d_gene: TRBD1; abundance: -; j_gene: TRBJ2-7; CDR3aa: CASSLGGTGNEQYF; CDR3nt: TGTGCCAGCAGTTTAGGGGGGACAGGGAACGAGCAGTACTTC
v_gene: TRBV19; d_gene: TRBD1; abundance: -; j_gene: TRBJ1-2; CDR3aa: CASSRQTGTNYGYTF; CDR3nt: TGTGCCAGTAGTAGACAGACAGGGACAAACTATGGCTACACCTTC
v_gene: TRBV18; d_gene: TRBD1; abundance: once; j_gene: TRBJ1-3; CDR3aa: CASSPFDRGAGNTIYF; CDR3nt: TGTGCCAGCTCACCTTTCGACAGGGGGGCTGGAAACACCATATATTTT
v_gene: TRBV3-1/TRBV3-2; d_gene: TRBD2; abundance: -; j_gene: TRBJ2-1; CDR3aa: CASSQEGTSATQHNEQFF; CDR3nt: TGTGCCAGCAGCCAAGAAGGGACTAGCGCGACTCAGCACAATGAGCAGTTCTTC